This T cell receptor (beta chain) was recovered during a study of blood T cell repertoires in COVID-19. Study background: Specimens from acute and convalescent COVID-19 originated in the United States, Italy and Spain. From T cells, B-cell-depleted T cells, or PBMCs came the material, which was cDNA or gDNA.

The CDR3 runs to 15 residues. J was trimmed by 4 bases and V by 0 bases; bases with no gene match: 5. Germline values: CDR1 SNHLY, CDR2 FYNNEI. As originally analysed: Counts of nucleated cells, estimated from reference gene primer amplification, were obtained. Assay used: immunoSEQ multiplex PCR; TCRdb lists only in-frame clones, some missing. V, J and clone size derive from that table, while D and trimming were established from the DNA sequence. This table has 110,000 to 150,000 clones, roughly 88% appearing once. The source of this sequence is a man in his 70s with acute or convalescent COVID-19. Sequenced sample: peripheral blood. This chain uses TRBV2 with TRBJ1-1, with 7 bases identical to TRBD1. The DNA for the CDR3 is TGTGCCAGCAGTGAAGCTCAGGGGGGAGGCACTGAAGCTTTCTTT. This encodes CASSEAQGGGTEAFF.